Given below is one TCR beta chain in context. Sequenced by immunoSEQ multiplex PCR; TCRdb stores in-frame clones only, minus some. The repertoire includes about 54,000 clones, over 75% of them detected once, and 7.5% to 10% sits in the top ten. The record originates from a study of blood T cell repertoires in COVID-19. V shed 5 bases and J shed 3 bases, with 10 bases lying between them. The CDR3 spans 13 residues. Germline V gene data show CDR1 as SNHLY and CDR2 as FYNNEI. J is TRBJ1-1 and V is TRBV2, with D perhaps TRBD1 (5 bases). The specimen was peripheral blood. The source is a woman between 40 and 50 years old with active COVID-19. CDR3 bases: TGTGCCAGCAGTATCAGGGCTGACACTGAAGCTTTCTTT. Encoded protein: CASSIRADTEAFF.